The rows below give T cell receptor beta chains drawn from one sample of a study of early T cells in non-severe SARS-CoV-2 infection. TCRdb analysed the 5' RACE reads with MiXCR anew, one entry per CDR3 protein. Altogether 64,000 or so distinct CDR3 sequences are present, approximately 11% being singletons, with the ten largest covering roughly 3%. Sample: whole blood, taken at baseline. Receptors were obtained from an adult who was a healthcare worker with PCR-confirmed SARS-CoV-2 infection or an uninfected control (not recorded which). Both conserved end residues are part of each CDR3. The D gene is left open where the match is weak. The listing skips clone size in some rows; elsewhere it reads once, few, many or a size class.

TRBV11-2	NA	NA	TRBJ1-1	TGTGCCAGCAGAGGGGCGAACACTGAAGCTTTCTTT	CASRGANTEAFF
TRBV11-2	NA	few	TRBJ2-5	TGTGCCAGCAGCTTGGGGGGCTGGGAGACCCAGTACTTC	CASSLGGWETQYF
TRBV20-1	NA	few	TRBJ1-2	TGCAGTGCTAGAATGAATTATGGCTACACCTTC	CSARMNYGYTF
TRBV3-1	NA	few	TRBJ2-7	TGTGCCAGCAGCCAACCTGGCGAGCAGTACTTC	CASSQPGEQYF
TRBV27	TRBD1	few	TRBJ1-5	TGTGCCAGCAAAGCTGGGACAGGGGGGACTCAGCCCCAGCATTTT	CASKAGTGGTQPQHF
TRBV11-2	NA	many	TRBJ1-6	TGTGCCAGCAGCTTGGGACCCCGAATAAGGAATTCACCCCTCCACTTT	CASSLGPRIRNSPLHF
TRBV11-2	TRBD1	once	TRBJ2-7	TGTGCCAGCAGCCCTCTGGACAGGGGGGCCTACGAGCAGTACTTC	CASSPLDRGAYEQYF
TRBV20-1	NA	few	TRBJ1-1	TGCAGTGCGGAAAAGGGTTGGGCTTTCTTT	CSAEKGWAFF
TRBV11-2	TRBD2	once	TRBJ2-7	TGTGCCAGCAGCCTCCCCTGGCGGGGGAGCTCCTACGAGCAGTACTTC	CASSLPWRGSSYEQYF
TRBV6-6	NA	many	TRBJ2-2	TGTGCCAGCAGTCCCCCGGGGAGGGGGAGCAGGGAGCTGTTTTTT	CASSPPGRGSRELFF
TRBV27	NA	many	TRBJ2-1	TGTGCCAGCAGGCCTAGTGACAATGAGCAGTTCTTC	CASRPSDNEQFF
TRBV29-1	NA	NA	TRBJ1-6	TGCAGCGTTGCTTCTGGTTTCGATTCACCCCTCCACTTT	CSVASGFDSPLHF
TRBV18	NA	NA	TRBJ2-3	TGTGCCAGCTCACCACGTGGACTTTCGAGCACAGATACGCAGTATTTT	CASSPRGLSSTDTQYF
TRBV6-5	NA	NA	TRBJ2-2	TGTGCCAGCAGCCCGCATCCGGGGGGCTCCACCGGGGAGCTGTTTTTT	CASSPHPGGSTGELFF
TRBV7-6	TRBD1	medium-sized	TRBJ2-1	TGTGCCAGCAGCTTAGCCGGGACAGGACTCAATGAGCAGTTCTTC	CASSLAGTGLNEQFF
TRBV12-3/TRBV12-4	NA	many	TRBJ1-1	TGTGCCAGCAGCAACACAGTGAACACTGAAGCTTTCTTT	CASSNTVNTEAFF
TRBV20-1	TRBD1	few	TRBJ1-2	TGCAGTGCCGACAGGGAGTCCAACTATGGCTACACCTTC	CSADRESNYGYTF
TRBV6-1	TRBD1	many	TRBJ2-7	TGTGCCAGCAGAAGCCGGGACAGGGGAAGGAACGAGCAGTACTTC	CASRSRDRGRNEQYF
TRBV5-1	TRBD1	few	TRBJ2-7	TGCGCCAGCAGTAAACCGGGACAGGGGGCAGGAGAGCAGTACTTC	CASSKPGQGAGEQYF
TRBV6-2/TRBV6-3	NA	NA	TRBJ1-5	TGTGCCAGCACGGGCGATAGCAATCAGCCCCAGCATTTT	CASTGDSNQPQHF
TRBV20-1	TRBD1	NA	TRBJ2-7	TGCAGTGCTATGGGACAGGGTGGAGGAGAGCAGTACTTC	CSAMGQGGGEQYF
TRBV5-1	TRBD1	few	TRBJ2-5	TGCGCCAGCAGCTTGGGACAGGGGGTGAAGACCCAGTACTTC	CASSLGQGVKTQYF
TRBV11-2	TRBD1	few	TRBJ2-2	TGTGCCAGCAGCTTCATAGCAGGGGGGAACACCGGGGAGCTGTTTTTT	CASSFIAGGNTGELFF
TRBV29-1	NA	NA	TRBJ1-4	TGCAGCGTAAAAGCGGGGGGGAATGAAAAACTGTTTTTT	CSVKAGGNEKLFF
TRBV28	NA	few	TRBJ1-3	TGTGCCAGCCGCTTGCTAGCCTCTGGAAACACCATATATTTT	CASRLLASGNTIYF
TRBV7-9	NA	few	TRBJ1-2	TGTGCCAGCAGCCCGAATCTTCCTAACTATGGCTACACCTTC	CASSPNLPNYGYTF
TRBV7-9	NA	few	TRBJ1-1	TGTGCCAGCAGCCCCCCGGGACCCGCGGTGAACACTGAAGCTTTCTTT	CASSPPGPAVNTEAFF
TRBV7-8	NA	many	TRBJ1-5	TGTGCCAGCAGCCAAAGCATCGGGCATAGCAATCAGCCCCAGCATTTT	CASSQSIGHSNQPQHF
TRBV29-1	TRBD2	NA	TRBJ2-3	TGCAGCACTAGCGGGGGTGGAGATACGCAGTATTTT	CSTSGGGDTQYF
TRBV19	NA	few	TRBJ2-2	TGTGCCAGTACACAGGCCACGAACACCGGGGAGCTGTTTTTT	CASTQATNTGELFF
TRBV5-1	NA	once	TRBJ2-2	TGCGCCAGCAGCGTAGGACTCGACACCGGGGAGCTGTTTTTT	CASSVGLDTGELFF
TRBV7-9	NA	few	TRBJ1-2	TGTGCCAGCAGCTTAGACGGGACGGCACCCTATGGCTACACCTTC	CASSLDGTAPYGYTF